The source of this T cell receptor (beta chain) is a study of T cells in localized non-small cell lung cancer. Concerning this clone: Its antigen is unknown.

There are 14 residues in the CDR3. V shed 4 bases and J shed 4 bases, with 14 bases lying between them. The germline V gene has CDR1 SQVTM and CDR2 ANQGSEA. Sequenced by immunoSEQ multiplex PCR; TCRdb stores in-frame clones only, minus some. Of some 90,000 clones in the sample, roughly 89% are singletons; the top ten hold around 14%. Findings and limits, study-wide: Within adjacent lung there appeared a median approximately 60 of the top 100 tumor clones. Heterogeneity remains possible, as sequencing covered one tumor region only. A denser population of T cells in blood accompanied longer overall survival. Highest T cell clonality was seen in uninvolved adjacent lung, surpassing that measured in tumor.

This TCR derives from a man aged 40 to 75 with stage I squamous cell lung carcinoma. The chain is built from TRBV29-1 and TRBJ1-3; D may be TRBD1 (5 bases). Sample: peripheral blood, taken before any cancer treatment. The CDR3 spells CSVGGPGAGNTIYF. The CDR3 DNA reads TGCAGCGTTGGGGGACCAGGAGCCGGAAACACCATATATTTT.